This T cell receptor beta chain was obtained from a study of OX40 agonist ivuxolimab in advanced cancers. Sequencing was performed with immunoSEQ multiplex PCR; in TCRdb, only in-frame clones are kept and a portion is missing. Here the sample spans some 100,000 clones, approximately 91% being singletons. This clone has a handful of counts. CDR3 size: 12 residues. Looked up from germline, CDR1 is ENHRY and CDR2 is SYGVKD. Trimming took off 10 bases at V and 5 bases at J, with 14 bases between the two ends. Sample: CD4+ or CD8+ T cells sorted from blood, taken in a trial of the OX40 agonist ivuxolimab. V is TRBV10-3 and J is TRBJ1-1; TRBD1 might be the D (5 bases). This TCR was recovered from an adult with an advanced solid tumor such as melanoma, head and neck, liver or kidney cancer. CDR3 in amino acids: CATQWGDTEAFF. CDR3 in DNA: TGTGCCACACAGTGGGGGGATACTGAAGCTTTCTTT.